The 13 T cell receptor beta chains reported below all come from one sample, sequenced in a study of blood T cell repertoires in COVID-19. Only in-frame clones appear in the TCRdb table, and some are missing; sequencing was by immunoSEQ multiplex PCR. The top ten hold roughly 3.7% of the sample, which has approximately 230,000 clones, more than 85% seen once. The source material was PBMCs or T cells enriched from blood (not recorded which). These receptors were taken from a woman aged 25-40 years who had recovered from COVID-19.

This chain connects TRBV27 to TRBJ2-4, with TRBD2 matching 8 bases. The CDR3 loop spans 13 amino acids. With V trimmed by 7 bases and J by 4 bases, 3 bases remained unmatched. CDR1 MNHEY and CDR2 SMNVEV come from the germline V gene (reference sequence). The CDR3: CASNERGKNIQYF. The CDR3 coding sequence is TGTGCCAGCAACGAGCGGGGGAAAAACATTCAGTACTTC.

The chain links TRBV20-1 to TRBJ1-1; no reliable D call. V was cut by 7 bases and J by 3 bases, with 9 bases left in between. This CDR3 comprises 11 residues. Germline V gives CDR1 DFQATT, CDR2 SNEGSKA (reference sequence). CDR3 region: CSVEGDTEAFF. The CDR3 nucleotides read TGCAGTGTTGAGGGCGACACTGAAGCTTTCTTT.

The chain has TRBV4-1 and TRBJ2-2, with TRBD2 identical over 7 bases. V was clipped by 2 bases and J by 0 bases; unmatched bases: 3. This CDR3 has 16 residues. CDR1 is MGHRA, CDR2 YSYEKL, per germline. Here the CDR3 reads CASSQLGLPNTGELFF. In DNA form, the CDR3 reads TGCGCCAGCAGCCAATTGGGACTACCGAACACCGGGGAGCTGTTTTTT.

This chain uses TRBV29-1 with TRBJ1-3; no reliable D call. The CDR3 runs to 13 residues. V was trimmed by 4 bases and J by 0 bases, leaving 7 bases between them. Germline CDR1 and CDR2: SQVTM and ANQGSEA. The CDR3 loop is CSVASSSGNTIYF. The CDR3 DNA sequence: TGCAGCGTTGCGTCCAGCTCTGGAAACACCATATATTTT.

This chain connects TRBV6-5 to TRBJ1-2, with D tentatively TRBD1 (6 bases). The length of the CDR3 is 14 residues. V was cut by 1 base and J by 3 bases, with 9 bases left in between. CDR1 and CDR2 from the germline V gene are MNHEY and SVGAGI. The CDR3 DNA is TGTGCCAGCAGTTACTTTGGACAGCACTATGGCTACACCTTC. Encoded protein: CASSYFGQHYGYTF.

This chain connects TRBV5-1 to TRBJ2-7, with D maybe TRBD1 (6 bases). The CDR3 is 15 residues long. Germline-derived CDR1 and CDR2 are SGHRS and YFSETQ. V was clipped by 0 bases and J by 5 bases, with 15 bases between them. DNA of the CDR3: TGCGCCAGCAGCTTGGAAGACAGGCGGCGGGACGAGCAGTACTTC. Translated: CASSLEDRRRDEQYF.

This chain uses TRBV18 with TRBJ1-5; 8 nucleotides agree with TRBD1. Trimming took 3 bases from V and 3 from J; bases not matched to a gene: 4. Germline loops: CDR1 KGHSH, CDR2 LQKENI. This CDR3 has 15 amino acids. CDR3 region: CASSPGTGFNQPQHF. For the CDR3, the DNA is TGTGCCAGCTCACCCGGGACAGGATTCAATCAGCCCCAGCATTTT.

The chain couples TRBV30 to TRBJ1-3; TRBD1 is a possible D gene (6 bases). Per germline, CDR1 GTSNPN and CDR2 SVGIG (reference sequence). Trimming took 4 bases from V and 0 from J, leaving 10 bases between them. The CDR3 totals 14 residues. The CDR3: CAWTTGSSGNTIYF. DNA for the CDR3: TGTGCCTGGACTACAGGGAGCTCTGGAAACACCATATATTTT.

V is TRBV7-2 and J is TRBJ1-1; TRBD1 matches at 9 bases. V was pared by 5 bases and J by 4 bases, with 5 bases of the junction left unmatched. From germline, CDR1 is SGHTA and CDR2 FQGNSA. The length of the CDR3 is 14 residues. CDR3 sequence (DNA): TGTGCCAGCAGCCAAGACAGGGGGGTCACTGAAGCTTTCTTT. This sequence encodes CASSQDRGVTEAFF.

The genes are TRBV9 and TRBJ1-4; perhaps TRBD1 as D (6 bases). This CDR3 comprises 17 residues. V lost 4 bases and J 1 base, leaving 17 bases between the germline ends. The germline V gene encodes CDR1 SGDLS and CDR2 YYNGEE. The CDR3 loop reads CASSPQGRGGTNEKLFF. The CDR3 bases are TGTGCCAGCAGCCCCCAGGGCAGGGGCGGAACTAATGAAAAACTGTTTTTT.

This rearrangement joins TRBV30 to TRBJ2-4; D is possibly TRBD1 (6 bases). The germline V and J ends were trimmed by 0 bases and 12 bases, with 18 bases remaining between them. CDR1 is GTSNPN and CDR2 is SVGIG in the germline V gene (reference sequence). The CDR3 covers 14 residues. CDR3 sequence (DNA): TGTGCCTGGAGTGTTCGGGTGGGGGCTTGGGGTCAGTACTTC. Encoded protein: CAWSVRVGAWGQYF.

V usage is TRBV9 and J usage is TRBJ2-5; 10 nucleotides match TRBD2. Looked up from germline, CDR1 is SGDLS and CDR2 is YYNGEE. The ends lost 0 bases at V and 5 bases at J; junction bases unmatched: 4. The length of the CDR3 is 15 residues. CDR3 amino acids: CASSVVGSGRETQYF. The CDR3 DNA reads as TGTGCCAGCAGCGTAGTTGGTAGCGGGAGGGAGACCCAGTACTTC.

This clone appeared once. The rearrangement uses TRBV4-1 and TRBJ1-4; D is unresolved. Germline V CDR1 and CDR2: MGHRA, YSYEKL. With 0 bases removed from V and 2 bases from J, the gap between germline ends came to 7 bases. The CDR3 totals 15 residues. CDR3: CASSQDFRTNEKLFF. DNA of the CDR3: TGCGCCAGCAGCCAAGATTTTCGGACTAATGAAAAACTGTTTTTT.